A selection of T cell receptor beta chains follows, all from one sample in a study of identical twins' blood T cells. One entry per CDR3 protein, called by TCRdb with MiXCR from the 5' RACE reads. Here the sample spans hundreds of thousands of distinct CDR3 sequences, under 30% being singletons. The source material was PBMCs. These receptors were obtained from a woman between 18 and 55 years old in good health. The conserved cysteine and the conserved F or W are not part of the CDR3 here. Fields, in order: D gene, V gene, CDR3 protein. D genes are given only for firm matches.

>.|TRBV6-2/TRBV6-3
ASSSSSSYNEQF
>.|TRBV5-8
ASSLGSGPSNQPQH
>.|TRBV4-3
TSSQDHRSNQPQH
>TRBD1|TRBV24-1
ATEGQGTDTQY
>.|TRBV15
ATSTGGPEAF
>.|TRBV20-1
SARLGQETQY
>TRBD1|TRBV13
ASSSQLGDSFLENTEAF
>.|TRBV7-6
ASSFRHPNNEQF
>.|TRBV3-1
ASSLRDQPQH
>.|TRBV24-1
ATSEDRYTGELF
>.|TRBV7-2
ASSLPNSGNTIY
>.|TRBV20-1
SAEGPIYGYT
>.|TRBV3-1
ASSQGGNSPLH
>TRBD2|TRBV20-1
SASPPTSGSVADTQY
>.|TRBV2
ASSETPRGGSTGVDTQY
>.|TRBV10-3
AISEGGNTGELF
>.|TRBV27
ASSLRVGGLEQY
>.|TRBV11-2
ASSLRGAFRTDTQY
>.|TRBV6-6
ASSYSTPIGNQPQH
>.|TRBV20-1
SARHLNTEAF
>.|TRBV10-3
AISEMSTHRAEAF